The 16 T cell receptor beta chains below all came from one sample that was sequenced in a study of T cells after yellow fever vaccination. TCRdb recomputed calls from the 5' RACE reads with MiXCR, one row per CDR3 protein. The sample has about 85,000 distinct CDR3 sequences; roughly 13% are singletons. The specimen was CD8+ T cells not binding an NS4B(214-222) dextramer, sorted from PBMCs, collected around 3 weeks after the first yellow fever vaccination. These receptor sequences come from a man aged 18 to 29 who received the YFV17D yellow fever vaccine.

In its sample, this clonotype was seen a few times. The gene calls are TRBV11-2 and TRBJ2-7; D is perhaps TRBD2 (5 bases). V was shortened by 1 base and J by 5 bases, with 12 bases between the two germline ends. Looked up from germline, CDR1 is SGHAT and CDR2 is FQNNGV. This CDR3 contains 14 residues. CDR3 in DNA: TGTGCCAGCAGCTTAGGAGGGCCCGGGCACGAGCAGTACTTC. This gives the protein CASSLGGPGHEQYF. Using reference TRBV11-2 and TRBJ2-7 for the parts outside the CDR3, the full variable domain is EAGVAQSPRYKIIEKRQSVAFWCNPISGHATLYWYQQILGQGPKLLIQFQNNGVVDDSQLPKDRFSAERLKGVDSTLKIQPAKLEDSAVYLCASSLGGPGHEQYFGPGTRLTVT.

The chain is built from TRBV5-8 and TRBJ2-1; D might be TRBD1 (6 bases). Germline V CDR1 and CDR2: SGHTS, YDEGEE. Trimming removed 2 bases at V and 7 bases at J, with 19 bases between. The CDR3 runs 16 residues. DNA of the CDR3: TGTGCCAGCAGCTTCAGGGGTTTGAGTTTAAGGAATGAGCAGTTCTTC. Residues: CASSFRGLSLRNEQFF.

CDR3 sequence (DNA): TGTGCCAGCAGCAGGGACTCCCCCTTCTACAATGAGCAGTTCTTC. Its protein product is CASSRDSPFYNEQFF. V usage is TRBV6-2 or TRBV6-3 and J usage is TRBJ2-1, with D possibly TRBD2 on 6 matching bases. From germline, CDR1 is MNHEY and CDR2 SVGEGT. CDR3 size: 15 residues. V lost 6 bases to trimming and J lost 3 bases, with 15 bases between them.

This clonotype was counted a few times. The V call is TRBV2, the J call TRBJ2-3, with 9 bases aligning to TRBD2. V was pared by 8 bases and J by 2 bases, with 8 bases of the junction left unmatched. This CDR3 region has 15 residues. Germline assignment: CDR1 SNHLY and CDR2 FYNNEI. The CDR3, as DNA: TGTGCCAGCCCGCTCCTAGCGGGGATCACAGATACGCAGTATTTT. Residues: CASPLLAGITDTQYF.

This chain's CDR3 is CASSLIPGGFGSYNEQFF. Written as DNA, the CDR3 is TGTGCCAGCAGCTTAATCCCCGGAGGGTTCGGCTCCTACAATGAGCAGTTCTTC. This chain connects TRBV7-2 to TRBJ2-1; D possibly corresponds to TRBD2 (6 bases). V was pared by 2 bases and J by 0 bases, with 17 bases between. The CDR3 contains 18 residues. The germline V gene encodes CDR1 SGHTA and CDR2 FQGNSA.

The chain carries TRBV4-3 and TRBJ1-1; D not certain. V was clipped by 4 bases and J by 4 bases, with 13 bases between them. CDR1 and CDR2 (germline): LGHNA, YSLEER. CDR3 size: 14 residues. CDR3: CASSLRLGGTEAFF. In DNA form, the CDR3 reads TGCGCCAGCAGCCTGAGATTAGGTGGCACTGAAGCTTTCTTT.

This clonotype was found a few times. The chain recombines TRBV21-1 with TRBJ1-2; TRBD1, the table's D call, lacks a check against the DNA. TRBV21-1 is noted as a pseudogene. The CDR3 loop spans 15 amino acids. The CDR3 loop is CASSRQGPPFYGYTF. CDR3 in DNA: TGTGCCAGCAGCAGACAGGGGCCTCCTTTCTATGGCTACACCTTC.

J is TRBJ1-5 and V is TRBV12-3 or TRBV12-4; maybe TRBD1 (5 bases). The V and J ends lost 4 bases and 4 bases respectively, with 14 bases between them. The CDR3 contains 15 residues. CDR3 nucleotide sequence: TGTGCCAGCAGTTCGACAGACAGACGGAATCAGCCCCAGCATTTT. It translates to CASSSTDRRNQPQHF.

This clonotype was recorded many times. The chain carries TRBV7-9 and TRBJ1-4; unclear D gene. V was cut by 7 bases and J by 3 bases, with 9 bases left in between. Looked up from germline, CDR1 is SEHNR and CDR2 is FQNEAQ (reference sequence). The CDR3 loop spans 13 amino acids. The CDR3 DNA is TGTGCCAGCACCAACAATCCTAATGAAAAACTGTTTTTT. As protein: CASTNNPNEKLFF.

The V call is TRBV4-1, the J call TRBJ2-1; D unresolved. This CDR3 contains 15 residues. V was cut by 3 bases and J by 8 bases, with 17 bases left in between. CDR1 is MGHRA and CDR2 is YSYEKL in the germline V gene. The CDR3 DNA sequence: TGCGCCAGCAGCCAGCTGGGCTTAAGGTCCGATGAGCAGTTCTTC. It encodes CASSQLGLRSDEQFF.

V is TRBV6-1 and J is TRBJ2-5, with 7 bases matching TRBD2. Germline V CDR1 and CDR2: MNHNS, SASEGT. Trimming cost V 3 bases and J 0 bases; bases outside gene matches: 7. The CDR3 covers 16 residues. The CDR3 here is CASSETGTNYQETQYF. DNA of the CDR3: TGTGCCAGCAGTGAGACTGGGACTAACTACCAAGAGACCCAGTACTTC.

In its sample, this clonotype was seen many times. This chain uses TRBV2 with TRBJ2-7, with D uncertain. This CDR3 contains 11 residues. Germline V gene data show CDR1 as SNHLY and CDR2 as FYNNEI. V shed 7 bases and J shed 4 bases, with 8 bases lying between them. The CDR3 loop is CASTPGYEQYF. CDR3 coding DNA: TGTGCCAGCACTCCAGGTTACGAGCAGTACTTC.

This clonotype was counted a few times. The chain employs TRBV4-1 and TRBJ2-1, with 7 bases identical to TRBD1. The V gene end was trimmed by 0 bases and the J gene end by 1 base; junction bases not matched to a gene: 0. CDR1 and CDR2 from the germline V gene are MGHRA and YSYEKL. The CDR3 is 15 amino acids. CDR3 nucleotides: TGCGCCAGCAGCCAAGACAGGGGGTCCTACAATGAGCAGTTCTTC. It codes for CASSQDRGSYNEQFF.

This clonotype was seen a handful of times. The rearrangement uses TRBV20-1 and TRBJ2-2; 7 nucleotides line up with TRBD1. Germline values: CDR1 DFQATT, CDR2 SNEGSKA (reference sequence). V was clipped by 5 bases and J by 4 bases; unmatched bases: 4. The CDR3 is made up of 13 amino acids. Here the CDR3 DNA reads TGCAGTGCTTTATACAGGGGCACCGGGGAGCTGTTTTTT. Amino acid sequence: CSALYRGTGELFF.

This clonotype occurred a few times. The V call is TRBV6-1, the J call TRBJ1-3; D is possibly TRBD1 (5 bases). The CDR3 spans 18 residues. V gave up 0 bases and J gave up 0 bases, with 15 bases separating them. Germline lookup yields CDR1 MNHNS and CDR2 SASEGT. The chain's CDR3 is CASSEAMWRGHSGNTIYF. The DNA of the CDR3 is TGTGCCAGCAGTGAAGCAATGTGGAGGGGTCACTCTGGAAACACCATATATTTT.

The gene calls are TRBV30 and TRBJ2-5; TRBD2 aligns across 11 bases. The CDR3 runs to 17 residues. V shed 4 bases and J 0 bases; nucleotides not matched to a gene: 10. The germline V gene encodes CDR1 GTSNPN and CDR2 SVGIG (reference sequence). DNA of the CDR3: TGTGCCTGGACCCAGGGGGCTAGCGGGGGGTACCAAGAGACCCAGTACTTC. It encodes CAWTQGASGGYQETQYF.